This is a list of T cell receptor beta chains from one sample in a study of shared clonotypes between healthy human individuals. TCRdb's table, derived via immunoSEQ multiplex PCR, lists solely in-frame clones and lacks some. Of roughly 2.1 million clones in the sample, 93% were seen once. The specimen sequenced was naive CD8+ T cells from PBMCs. All receptors come from a man younger than 35 in good health. Some clones in this sample may be carry-over from other donors' samples. Both conserved end residues are trimmed from each CDR3. The size of a clone is reported for some rows only, either as once, few or many, or as a class for expanded clones.

size	V	J	CDR3
-	TRBV4-3	TRBJ2-1	ASSQTSGRGHEQF
-	TRBV28	TRBJ2-1	ASSLGPGLAEMNEQF
-	TRBV10-3	TRBJ1-5	AISEAQNSQPQH
-	TRBV30	TRBJ2-2	AWGLTNTGELF
-	TRBV7-3	TRBJ2-5	ASSSRVGGPQETQY
-	TRBV2	TRBJ2-1	ASSIRTSGPSNEQF
few	TRBV6-5	TRBJ2-2	ASSLEDGELF
-	TRBV28	TRBJ2-1	ASSLFGGAYNEQF
-	TRBV28	TRBJ2-7	ASSPGLDRSYEQY
-	TRBV7-9	TRBJ1-3	ASTPYRGVSRNTIY
-	TRBV27	TRBJ2-7	ASSLGTGDSYEQY
-	TRBV5-4	TRBJ2-1	ASSLAGGLRGNEQF
few	TRBV15	TRBJ2-5	ATRKAGDTQY
-	TRBV19	TRBJ2-7	ASSPRADDEQY
once	TRBV28	TRBJ1-5	ASRRTGGNQPQH
-	TRBV7-8	TRBJ2-7	ASSLAEALYEQY
-	TRBV28	TRBJ2-2	ASSLRPTNTGELF
once	TRBV14	TRBJ2-7	ASSQEVRGSYEQY
-	TRBV5-1	TRBJ2-3	ASSLVGLAGQSTDTQY
-	TRBV7-9	TRBJ2-6	ASSLETGYGANVLT
-	TRBV9	TRBJ2-2	ASNAVAEFGELF
-	TRBV19	TRBJ2-7	ASSHSGYEQY
-	TRBV27	TRBJ2-1	ASRPEGTGKAYNEQF
-	TRBV27	TRBJ2-7	ASSPGPGTAAEQY
-	TRBV6-5	TRBJ1-5	ASSQDSNQPQH
-	TRBV10-1	TRBJ2-7	ASSETGSEQY
-	TRBV7-8	TRBJ1-3	ASSPLRGGVY
-	TRBV7-9	-	ASSLDGSYEQY
-	TRBV7-8	TRBJ2-7	ASSLLDSLYEQY
-	TRBV23-1	TRBJ2-2	ASSQSFTDSWGTGELF
-	TRBV29-1	TRBJ2-5	SALGQQETQY
once	TRBV7-6	TRBJ2-1	ASSLRQGALDEQF
-	TRBV7-6	TRBJ2-7	ASSLTSGPYYEQY
-	TRBV11-2	TRBJ2-1	ASTIAGWGEQF
-	TRBV4-3	TRBJ1-2	ASSPNYGTGQYGYT
-	TRBV28	TRBJ1-5	ASSNPGGIQPQH
-	TRBV2	TRBJ1-1	ASNVIGAF
-	TRBV27	TRBJ1-4	ASRGTGGGEKLF
-	TRBV19	TRBJ1-5	ASAYRGMGAQH
-	TRBV2	TRBJ1-5	ASTPGGLPSYQPQH
-	TRBV27	TRBJ1-5	ASSLVGANQPQH
-	TRBV28	TRBJ1-2	ASRRVRDGYT
-	TRBV11-2	TRBJ1-1	ASSLFRQMNTEAF
-	TRBV27	TRBJ2-1	ASSLSAGVRNEQF
once	TRBV12-5	TRBJ2-1	ASGLVWVAGGDNNEQF